This T cell receptor beta chain was sequenced in a study of shared clonotypes between healthy human individuals. Study results and limitations: Researchers found naive subsets generally carried larger estimated richness than memory subsets. Sorted-subset samples were not fully sequenced, rarefaction indicated.

The assay was immunoSEQ multiplex PCR, and TCRdb's table has in-frame clones only and misses some. This table has nearly 2 million clones, less than 95% appearing once. Germline values: CDR1 MNHEY, CDR2 SMNVEV (reference sequence). V shed 2 bases, J shed 2 bases, and the junction held 4 bases outside the gene matches. CDR3 size: 15 residues. The naive CD8 subset, CD45RO-negative cells positively selected for CCR7, excluded terminally differentiated effector memory CD45RA+ cells. As to this clone: Its antigen is undetermined.

The rearrangement uses TRBV27 and TRBJ2-3, with 7 bases that match TRBD2. The clonotype comes from a young man in good health. The sequencing sample was made of naive CD8+ T cells sorted from blood. CDR3 nucleotide sequence: TGTGCCAGCAGTTTAGTGCGGGGGACCACAGATACGCAGTATTTT. This codes for CASSLVRGTTDTQYF.